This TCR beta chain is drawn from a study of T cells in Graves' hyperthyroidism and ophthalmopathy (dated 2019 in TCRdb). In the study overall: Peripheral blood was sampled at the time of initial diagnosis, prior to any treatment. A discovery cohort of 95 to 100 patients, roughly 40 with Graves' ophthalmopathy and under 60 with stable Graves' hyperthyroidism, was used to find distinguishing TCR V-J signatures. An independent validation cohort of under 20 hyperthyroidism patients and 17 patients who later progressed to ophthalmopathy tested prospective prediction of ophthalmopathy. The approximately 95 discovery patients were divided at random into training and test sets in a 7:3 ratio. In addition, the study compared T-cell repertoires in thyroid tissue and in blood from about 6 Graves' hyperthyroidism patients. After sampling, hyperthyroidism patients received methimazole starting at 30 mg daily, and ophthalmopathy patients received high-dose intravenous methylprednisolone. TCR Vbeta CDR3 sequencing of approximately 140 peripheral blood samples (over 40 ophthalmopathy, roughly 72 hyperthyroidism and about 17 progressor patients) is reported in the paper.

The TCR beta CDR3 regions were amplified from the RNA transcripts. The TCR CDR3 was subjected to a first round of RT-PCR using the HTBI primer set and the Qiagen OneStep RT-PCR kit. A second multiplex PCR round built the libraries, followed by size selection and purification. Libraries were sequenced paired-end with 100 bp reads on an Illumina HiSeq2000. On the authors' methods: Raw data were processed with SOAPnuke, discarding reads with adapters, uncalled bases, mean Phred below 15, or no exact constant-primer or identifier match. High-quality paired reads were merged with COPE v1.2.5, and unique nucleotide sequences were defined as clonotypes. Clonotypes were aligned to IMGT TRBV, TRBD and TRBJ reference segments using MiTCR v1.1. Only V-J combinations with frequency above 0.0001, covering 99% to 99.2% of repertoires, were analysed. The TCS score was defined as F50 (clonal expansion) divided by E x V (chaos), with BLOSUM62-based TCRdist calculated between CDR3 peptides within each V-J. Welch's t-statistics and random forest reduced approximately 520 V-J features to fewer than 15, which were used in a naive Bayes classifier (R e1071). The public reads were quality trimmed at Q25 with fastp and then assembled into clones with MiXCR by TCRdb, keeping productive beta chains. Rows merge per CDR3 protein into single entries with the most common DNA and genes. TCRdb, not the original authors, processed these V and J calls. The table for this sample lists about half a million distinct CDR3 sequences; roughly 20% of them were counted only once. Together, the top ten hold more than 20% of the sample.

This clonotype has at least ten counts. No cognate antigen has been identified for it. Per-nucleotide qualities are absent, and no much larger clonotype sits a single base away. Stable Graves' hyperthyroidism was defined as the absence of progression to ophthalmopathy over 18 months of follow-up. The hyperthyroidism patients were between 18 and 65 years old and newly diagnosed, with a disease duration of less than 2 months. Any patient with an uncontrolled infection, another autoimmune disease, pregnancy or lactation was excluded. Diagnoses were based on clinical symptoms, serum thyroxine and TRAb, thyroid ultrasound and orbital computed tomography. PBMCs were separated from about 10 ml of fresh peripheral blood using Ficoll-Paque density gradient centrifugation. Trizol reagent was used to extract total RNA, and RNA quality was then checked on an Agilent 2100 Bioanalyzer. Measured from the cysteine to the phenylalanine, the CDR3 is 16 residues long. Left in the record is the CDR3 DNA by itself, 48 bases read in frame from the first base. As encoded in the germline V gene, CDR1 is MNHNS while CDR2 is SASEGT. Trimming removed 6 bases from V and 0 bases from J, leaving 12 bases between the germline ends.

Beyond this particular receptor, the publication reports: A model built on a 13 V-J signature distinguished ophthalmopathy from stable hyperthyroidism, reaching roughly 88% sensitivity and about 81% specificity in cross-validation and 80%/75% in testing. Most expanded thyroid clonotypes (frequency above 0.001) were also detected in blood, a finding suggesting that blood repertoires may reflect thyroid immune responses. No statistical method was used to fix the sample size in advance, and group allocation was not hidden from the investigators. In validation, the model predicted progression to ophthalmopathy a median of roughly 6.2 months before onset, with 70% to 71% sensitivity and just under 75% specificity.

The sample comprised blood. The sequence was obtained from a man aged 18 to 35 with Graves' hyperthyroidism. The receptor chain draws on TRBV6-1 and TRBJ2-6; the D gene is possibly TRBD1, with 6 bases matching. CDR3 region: CASRTGKTSGANVLTF. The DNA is TGTGCCAGCAGGACAGGAAAAACCTCTGGGGCCAACGTCCTGACTTTC.